The 14 T cell receptor beta chains in this list originate from one sample, sequenced in a study of CD8+CD57+ T cells in acquired aplastic anemia (dated by TCRdb to the late 2010s). TCRdb lists the instrument as Illumina HiSeq 2000. Genomic DNA served as template for TCR beta VDJ combination and CDR3 sequence profiling. The public reads were reprocessed in TCRdb via fastp at Q25 and MiXCR, keeping in-frame beta chains. Each entry is one CDR3 protein sequence, shown with its most common DNA and genes. Across this sample there are about 180,000 distinct CDR3 sequences, with nearly 65% seen only once. Jointly, the top ten make up about 42% of the sample. Flow cytometry had shown CD8+CD57+ cell expansion in the patients selected for sequencing. What was sequenced was sorted CD4+, CD8+, or CD8+CD57+ T cells (not recorded which) from PBMCs. All receptors come from a human donor with aplastic anemia.

This clonotype was detected once. V gene TRBV29-1 combines with J gene TRBJ2-6; D gene uncertain. Germline V CDR1 and CDR2: SQVTM, ANQGSEA. Trimming removed 2 bases from V and 4 bases from J, with 3 bases in between. This CDR3 is built from 12 residues. CDR3 in DNA: TGCAGCGTTGAATCGGGGGCCAACGTCCTGACTTTC. This codes for CSVESGANVLTF.

This chain links TRBV20-1 with TRBJ2-7; TRBD2 might be the D (6 bases). Germline V lookup: CDR1 DFQATT, CDR2 SNEGSKA (reference sequence). V was pared by 6 bases and J by 2 bases, with 23 bases between. This CDR3 spans 16 amino acids. CDR3 sequence reads: CSARRTGGARTYEQYF. CDR3 DNA sequence: TGCAGTGCCCGCCGAACGGGCGGGGCAAGAACCTACGAGCAGTACTTC.

This clonotype was counted at least ten times. The V and J genes are TRBV7-9 and TRBJ1-1; D ambiguous. Between the trimmed V and J ends, which lost 5 bases and 1 base, there was a span of 11 bases. This CDR3 is 14 amino acids long. Per germline, CDR1 SEHNR and CDR2 FQNEAQ (reference sequence). In DNA, the CDR3 is TGTGCCAGCAGCCCGAACACGGGGAACACTGAAGCTTTCTTT. Translated: CASSPNTGNTEAFF. Full variable domain (remainder filled in from reference TRBV7-9 and TRBJ1-1): DTGVSQNPRHKITKRGQNVTFRCDPISEHNRLYWYRQTLGQGPEFLTYFQNEAQLEKSRLLSDRFSAERPKGSFSTLEIQRTEQGDSAMYLCASSPNTGNTEAFFGQGTRLTVV.

This clonotype came up a few times. V gene TRBV20-1 combines with J gene TRBJ1-1, with 7 bases matching TRBD1. Trimming removed 3 bases from V and 1 base from J; junction bases left unmatched: 2. This CDR3 contains 13 residues. CDR1 is DFQATT and CDR2 is SNEGSKA in the germline V gene (reference sequence). CDR3 residues: CSARWTGNTEAFF. The CDR3 nucleotides are TGCAGTGCTAGGTGGACAGGGAACACTGAAGCTTTCTTT.

V is TRBV6-5 and J is TRBJ1-5, with 7 nucleotides matching TRBD1. The ends lost 2 bases at V and 4 bases at J; junction bases unmatched: 2. Germline V gene lookup returns CDR1 MNHEY and CDR2 SVGAGI. CDR3 size: 14 residues. CDR3 region: CASSYLTGNQPQHF. The CDR3 DNA reads TGTGCCAGCAGTTACCTGACAGGGAATCAGCCCCAGCATTTT.

This clonotype was seen repeatedly, ten times or more. The CDR3 loop is CASSPAGQIYEQYF. CDR3 nucleotide sequence: TGTGCCAGCAGTCCTGCGGGACAGATCTACGAGCAGTACTTC. The chain combines TRBV12-3 or TRBV12-4 with TRBJ2-7, with D perhaps matching TRBD1 (7 bases). This CDR3 is built from 14 residues. V lost 5 bases and J 3 bases, leaving 14 bases between the germline ends.

V usage is TRBV10-1 and J usage is TRBJ2-1; 7 bases map to TRBD2. V dropped 4 bases and J dropped 3; count of bases not matched to a gene: 3. The V gene's germline CDR1 is WNHNN and CDR2 SYGVQD (reference sequence). This CDR3 contains 14 residues. The CDR3 region has the DNA TGCGCCAGCAGTGCGCTAGCGGTCTACAATGAGCAGTTCTTC. This codes for CASSALAVYNEQFF.

Turning to this clonotype: Being one base from a much bigger clone, this may be a read error. V and J are TRBV6-5 and TRBJ2-7; 11 nucleotides match TRBD1. V lost 2 bases, J lost 7 bases, and 13 bases stayed unmatched. Germline values: CDR1 MNHEY, CDR2 SVGAGI. This CDR3 is 17 amino acids long. The CDR3 here is CASSYPEGQGVLSEQYF. The CDR3 DNA follows: TGTGCCAGCAGTTACCCAGAGGGACAGGGGGTGCTCAGTGAGCAGTACTTC.

The V and J genes are TRBV5-1 and TRBJ2-5; the match to TRBD1 covers 9 bases. The CDR3 length is 14 residues. Germline V gene lookup returns CDR1 SGHRS and CDR2 YFSETQ. With V trimmed by 4 bases and J by 5 bases, 6 bases remained unmatched. The CDR3 sequence: CASSLGQGVETQYF. CDR3 nucleotides: TGCGCCAGCAGCCTGGGACAGGGAGTTGAGACCCAGTACTTC.

This clonotype was found many times. V is TRBV12-3 or TRBV12-4 and J is TRBJ2-1; weak D call: TRBD1 (6 bases). The V end was cut by 4 bases, the J end by 8 bases, with 18 bases between. This CDR3 is built from 15 residues. The CDR3 loop reads CASSSGTGFPHEQFF. CDR3 coding DNA: TGTGCCAGCAGTTCCGGAACAGGGTTCCCCCATGAGCAGTTCTTC.

This clonotype came up many times. The chain links TRBV4-1 to TRBJ1-5; D not certain. Germline CDR1 reads MGHRA; CDR2 reads YSYEKL. The CDR3 runs to 15 residues. V lost 1 base and J lost 0, with 7 bases in between. CDR3 nucleotides: TGCGCCAGCAGCCAAGTACAGCCTAGCAATCAGCCCCAGCATTTT. It encodes CASSQVQPSNQPQHF.

The chain combines TRBV2 with TRBJ2-7; 9 bases align to TRBD1. V was pared by 11 bases and J by 2 bases, with 7 bases of the junction left unmatched. Germline V gene lookup returns CDR1 SNHLY and CDR2 FYNNEI. The CDR3 runs to 13 residues. The DNA for the CDR3 is TGTGCCCTACTGGACAGGGGAACCTACGAGCAGTACTTC. As protein: CALLDRGTYEQYF.

This clonotype was detected a few times. This rearrangement joins TRBV2 to TRBJ2-3; D is undetermined. The V end lost 9 bases, the J end lost 0 bases, and 13 bases lay between the germline ends. Looked up from germline, CDR1 is SNHLY and CDR2 is FYNNEI. The CDR3 spans 14 residues. This CDR3 reads CARQKAVSTDTQYF. The CDR3 DNA reads as TGTGCCAGACAGAAGGCGGTGAGCACAGATACGCAGTATTTT. Filled out from reference TRBV2 and TRBJ2-3, the complete variable domain reads EPEVTQTPSHQVTQMGQEVILRCVPISNHLYFYWYRQILGQKVEFLVSFYNNEISEKSEIFDDQFSVERPDGSNFTLKIRSTKLEDSAMYFCARQKAVSTDTQYFGPGTRLTVL.

This clonotype is categorized as medium-sized. V and J are TRBV7-6 and TRBJ1-2; D is undetermined. The CDR3 is 14 residues long. Trimming removed 2 bases from V and 5 bases from J, with 12 bases in between. The V gene's germline CDR1 is SGHVS and CDR2 FNYEAQ. The CDR3 here is CASSLLVGGYGYTF. CDR3 in DNA: TGTGCCAGCAGCTTATTGGTTGGAGGGTATGGCTACACCTTC.